This T cell receptor beta chain was retrieved from a study of Ad26.COV2.S vaccination and SARS-CoV-2 variants. Study details: The donor belonged to the COV1001 Ad26.COV2.S trial arm. In the study, Ad26.COV2.S was injected intramuscularly once, or twice 56 days apart.

Treatment: over 15 received Ad26.COV2.S at low or high dose, single or two shots; five or six received placebo; per-sample allocation not given. Samples came from day 63 after the first vaccine or placebo injection. V shed 6 bases, J shed 8 bases, and the junction held 20 bases outside the gene matches. The CDR3 runs to 20 residues. Germline V gene data show CDR1 as SNHLY and CDR2 as FYNNEI. A note on this clone: Antigen: not known.

Libraries were prepared by immunoSEQ multiplex PCR; TCRdb keeps only in-frame clonotypes and omits some of them. The table shows some 270,000 clones, with around 88% occurring only once. Whole-study results and caveats: Among vaccine recipients, spike-specific TCR breadth exceeded that of placebo recipients.

The clonotype originates from a person between 18 and 65 years old who received the Ad26.COV2.S COVID-19 vaccine or a placebo. The J gene is TRBJ2-1, the V gene TRBV2; 15 bases agree with TRBD2. Sequenced here: peripheral blood, sampled in a trial of Ad26.COV2.S vaccine versus placebo. CDR3 protein: CASSLPRTSGRAVVADEQFF. CDR3 sequence (DNA): TGTGCCAGCAGCCTACCCCGGACTAGCGGGAGGGCCGTCGTGGCCGATGAGCAGTTCTTC.